A single sample is the source of the 15 T cell receptor beta chains below, sequenced in a study of cytomegalovirus exposure and HLA in healthy donors. Primers: 60 Vbeta forward and 13 Jbeta reverse. Data came from immunoSEQ multiplex PCR; TCRdb stores just in-frame clones and leaves some out. The data contain around 150,000 clones, 60% to 80% of them singletons. What was sequenced was PBMCs. The receptors stem from a middle-aged woman in good health and CMV-seropositive.

The rearrangement links TRBV4-2 to TRBJ2-5; unclear D gene. The J call is uncertain, as TRBJ2-7 better fits the DNA end. Looked up from germline, CDR1 is LGHNA and CDR2 is YNFKEQ. This CDR3 region has 13 residues. As DNA, the CDR3 is TGTGCCAGCAGCCAAGGTGCCGACTACGAGCAGTACTTC. Its protein is CASSQGADYEQYF.

The chain recombines TRBV27 with TRBJ2-7; 14 nucleotides line up with TRBD2. The CDR3 has 18 amino acids. Germline V CDR1 and CDR2: MNHEY, SMNVEV (reference sequence). Unmatched junction bases numbered 9, after V lost 2 bases and J lost 3 bases. In nucleotides, the CDR3 is TGTGCCAGCAGTTTAAGGGGGACTAGCGGGAGAATATTCTACGAGCAGTACTTC. Its protein is CASSLRGTSGRIFYEQYF.

The chain combines TRBV18 with TRBJ1-1; D might be TRBD1 (5 bases). The V end lost 3 bases, the J end lost 2 bases, and 7 bases lay between the germline ends. Germline assignment: CDR1 KGHSH and CDR2 LQKENI. The CDR3 has 13 amino acids. In DNA, the CDR3 is TGTGCCAGCTCACCGGGGGGTAACACTGAAGCTTTCTTT. Amino acid sequence: CASSPGGNTEAFF.

This clone appeared once. The genes are TRBV5-1 and TRBJ2-5; a possible D gene is TRBD2 (6 bases). The CDR3 covers 15 residues. Trimming took off 4 bases at V and 1 base at J, with 14 bases between the two ends. Germline CDR1 is SGHRS and CDR2 is YFSETQ. CDR3 loop: CASSREAGLQETQYF. CDR3 bases: TGCGCCAGCAGCCGGGAAGCGGGCCTCCAAGAGACCCAGTACTTC.

This rearrangement joins TRBV4-1 to TRBJ2-1; 10 bases map to TRBD1. This CDR3 has 18 amino acids. V lost 1 base to trimming and J lost 4 bases; unmatched junction nucleotides: 10. The germline V gene encodes CDR1 MGHRA and CDR2 YSYEKL. The CDR3: CASSQVYRTGGTYNEQFF. The CDR3 DNA reads as TGCGCCAGCAGCCAAGTATACCGGACAGGGGGGACATACAATGAGCAGTTCTTC.

CDR3 sequence: CASSSRGANPQHF. Here the CDR3 DNA reads TGTGCCAGCAGTTCACGGGGGGCGAATCCCCAGCATTTT. The chain carries TRBV6-6 and TRBJ1-5, with D possibly TRBD1 on 6 matching bases. CDR1 and CDR2 (germline): MNHNY, SVGAGI (reference sequence). This CDR3 has 13 residues. V lost 4 bases and J lost 10, with 14 bases in between.

CDR3 nucleotides: TGTGCCAGCGAACGACGGGGAGCCGGGGAGCTGTTTTTT. Translation: CASERRGAGELFF. V is TRBV6-5 and J is TRBJ2-2; D possibly corresponds to TRBD2 (5 bases). This CDR3 comprises 13 residues. Trimming left V 8 bases short and J 6 bases short, with 13 bases between. CDR1 is MNHEY and CDR2 is SVGAGI in the germline V gene.

This clone came up once. The chain links TRBV4-1 to TRBJ2-1; 14 bases agree with TRBD2. From germline, CDR1 is MGHRA and CDR2 YSYEKL. This CDR3 is 16 amino acids long. V shed 4 bases, J shed 6 bases, and the junction held 5 bases outside the gene matches. CDR3: CASSRGLAGGSNEQFF. CDR3 DNA: TGCGCCAGCAGCCGCGGACTAGCGGGAGGTTCCAATGAGCAGTTCTTC.

This chain connects TRBV7-9 to TRBJ1-3; TRBD1 matches at 7 bases. Germline values: CDR1 SEHNR, CDR2 FQNEAQ (reference sequence). This CDR3 spans 14 amino acids. V was clipped by 6 bases and J by 1 base; unmatched bases: 3. DNA for the CDR3: TGTGCCAGCAGTTACAGGGGATCTGGAAACACCATATATTTT. Its protein is CASSYRGSGNTIYF.

V gene TRBV15 combines with J gene TRBJ2-7, with 12 bases fitting TRBD2. Per germline, CDR1 LNHNV and CDR2 YYDKDF (reference sequence). The CDR3 spans 17 residues. V dropped 0 bases and J dropped 4; count of bases not matched to a gene: 7. The CDR3, as DNA: TGTGCCACCAGCAGAGAGACTAGCGGGAGTATTTCGTACGAGCAGTACTTC. Its protein is CATSRETSGSISYEQYF.

The V and J genes are TRBV11-2 and TRBJ1-3; 9 bases are a match to TRBD1. Trimming cost V 2 bases and J 6 bases; bases outside gene matches: 8. The germline CDR1 and CDR2 sequences are SGHAT and FQNNGV. The CDR3 contains 16 residues. Here the CDR3 reads CASSLSRTGVENTIYF. The CDR3 region has the DNA TGTGCCAGCAGCTTATCCCGGACAGGGGTTGAAAACACCATATATTTT.

V is TRBV19 and J is TRBJ2-3; weak D call: TRBD2 (5 bases). CDR3 length: 12 residues. CDR1 and CDR2 from the germline V gene are LNHDA and SQIVND (reference sequence). V was clipped by 6 bases and J by 2 bases, with 6 bases between them. In nucleotides, the CDR3 is TGTGCCAGTAGCGGGAACACAGATACGCAGTATTTT. Translated, it gives CASSGNTDTQYF.

The V and J genes are TRBV7-9 and TRBJ2-2; a possible D gene is TRBD1 (6 bases). Trimming shortened V by 11 bases and J by 2 bases, and 15 bases separated the two germline ends. CDR3 length: 14 amino acids. The V gene's germline CDR1 is SEHNR and CDR2 FQNEAQ (reference sequence). The CDR3 DNA follows: TGTGCCGGGACCCTGGACAGAAACACCGGGGAGCTGTTTTTT. This encodes CAGTLDRNTGELFF.

In its sample, this clone was seen a few times. This chain links TRBV7-9 with TRBJ2-5, with D tentatively TRBD2 (6 bases). The germline V gene encodes CDR1 SEHNR and CDR2 FQNEAQ (reference sequence). CDR3 length: 13 residues. V was clipped by 3 bases and J by 4 bases, with 9 bases between them. The CDR3 spells CASSLEGGETQYF. CDR3 nucleotides: TGTGCCAGCAGCTTGGAGGGAGGAGAGACCCAGTACTTC. Full variable domain (rest looked up from reference TRBV7-9 and TRBJ2-5): DTGVSQNPRHKITKRGQNVTFRCDPISEHNRLYWYRQTLGQGPEFLTYFQNEAQLEKSRLLSDRFSAERPKGSFSTLEIQRTEQGDSAMYLCASSLEGGETQYFGPGTRLLVL.

The chain has TRBV28 and TRBJ1-5; no reliable D call. The V end was cut by 6 bases, the J end by 7 bases, with 10 bases between. The CDR3 totals 12 residues. Germline assignment: CDR1 MDHEN and CDR2 SYDVKM. CDR3 loop: CASSPSEQPQHF. CDR3 bases: TGTGCCAGCAGCCCCTCTGAGCAGCCCCAGCATTTT. The full variable domain, in which reference TRBV28 and TRBJ1-5 provide the parts outside the CDR3, is DVKVTQSSRYLVKRTGEKVFLECVQDMDHENMFWYRQDPGLGLRLIYFSYDVKMKEKGDIPEGYSVSREKKERFSLILESASTNQTSMYLCASSPSEQPQHFGDGTRLSIL.